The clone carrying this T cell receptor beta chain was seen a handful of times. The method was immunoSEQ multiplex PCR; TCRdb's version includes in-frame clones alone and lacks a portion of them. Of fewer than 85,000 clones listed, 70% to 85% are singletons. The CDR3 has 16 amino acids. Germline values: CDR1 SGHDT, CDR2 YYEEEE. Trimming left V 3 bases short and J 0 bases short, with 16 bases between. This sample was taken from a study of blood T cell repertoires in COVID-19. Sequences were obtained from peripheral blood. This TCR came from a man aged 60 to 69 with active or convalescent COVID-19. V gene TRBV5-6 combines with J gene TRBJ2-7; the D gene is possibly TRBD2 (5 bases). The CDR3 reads CASSSVVSGNSYEQYF. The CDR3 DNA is TGTGCCAGCAGCTCCGTGGTGAGCGGAAACTCCTACGAGCAGTACTTC.